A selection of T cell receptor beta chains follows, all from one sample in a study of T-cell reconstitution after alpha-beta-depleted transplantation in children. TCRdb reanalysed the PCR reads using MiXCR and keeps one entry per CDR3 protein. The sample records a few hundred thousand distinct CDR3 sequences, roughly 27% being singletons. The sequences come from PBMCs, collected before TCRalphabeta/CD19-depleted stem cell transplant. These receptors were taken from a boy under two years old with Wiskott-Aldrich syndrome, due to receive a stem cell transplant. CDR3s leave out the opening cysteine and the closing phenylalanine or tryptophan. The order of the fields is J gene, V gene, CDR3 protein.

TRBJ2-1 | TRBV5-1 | ASSLVGTGEIFYNEQF
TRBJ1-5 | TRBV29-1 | SVVLGGVLH
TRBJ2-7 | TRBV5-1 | ASSLNPDRLYEQY
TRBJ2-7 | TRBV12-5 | ASGLPLGGRSSYEQY
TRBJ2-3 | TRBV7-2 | ASSPPGALGTDTQY
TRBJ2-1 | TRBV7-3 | ASTLGRSSYNEQF
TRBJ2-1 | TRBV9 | ASSVTSGAYNEQF
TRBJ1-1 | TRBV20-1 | SASWVKNTEAF
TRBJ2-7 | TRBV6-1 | ASRTGQGTYEQY
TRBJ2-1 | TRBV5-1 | ASSGDWDEQF
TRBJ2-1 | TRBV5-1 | ASSLSSGTGWIDEQF
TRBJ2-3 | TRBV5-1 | ASSNRAGQTATDTQY
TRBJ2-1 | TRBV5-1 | ASSLSSVVTHEQF
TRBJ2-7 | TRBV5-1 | ASSLAGGITSYEQY
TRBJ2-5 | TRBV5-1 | ASSLSGWLQETQY
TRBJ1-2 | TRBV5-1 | ASGSPLAVITYGYT
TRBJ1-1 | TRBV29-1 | SVYRRAALEAF
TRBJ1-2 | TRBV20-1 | SAEPVGSGPNYGYT
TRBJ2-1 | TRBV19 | ASSILGFGSNEQF
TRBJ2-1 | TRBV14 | ASSQDWRRSYNEQF
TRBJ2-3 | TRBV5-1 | ASSHSGTDTQY
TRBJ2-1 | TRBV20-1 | SAVGGLLSNEQF
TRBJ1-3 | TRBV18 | ASSPGGRVSGNTIY
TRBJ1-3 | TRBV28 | ASLTGGDGGNTIY
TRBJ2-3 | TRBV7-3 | ASSLLGYTDTQY
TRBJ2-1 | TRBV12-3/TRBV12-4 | ASSLALSPGNEQF
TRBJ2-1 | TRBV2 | ASSEEWGNEQF
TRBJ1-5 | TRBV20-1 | SASNQPQH
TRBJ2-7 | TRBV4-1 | ASSQDYGRPTYEQY
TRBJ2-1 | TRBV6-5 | ASSYLALAGIEQF
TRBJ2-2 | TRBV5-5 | ASSRELLTGELF
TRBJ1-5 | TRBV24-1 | APRPGQGYQPQH
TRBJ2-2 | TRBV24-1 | ATSGTTNTGELF
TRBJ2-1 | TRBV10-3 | ATGYGGRADEQF
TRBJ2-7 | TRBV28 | ASSLGGGTAYEQY
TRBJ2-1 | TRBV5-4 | ASSLEWRLVSNNEQF
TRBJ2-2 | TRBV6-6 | ASGLGNTGELF
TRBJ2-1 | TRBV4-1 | ASSQVVGALSYNEQF
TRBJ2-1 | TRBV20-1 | SARRPAGGSYNEQF
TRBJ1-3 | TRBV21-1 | ASSKGGSDRGHSGNTIY
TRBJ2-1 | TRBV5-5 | ASSLKGEPSYNEQF
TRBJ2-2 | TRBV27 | ASRLREYTGELF
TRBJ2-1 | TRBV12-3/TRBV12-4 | ASSFVGGSYNEQF
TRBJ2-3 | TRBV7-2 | ASSPNAVADTQY
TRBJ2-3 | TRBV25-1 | ASSGWGTSGGDSTDTQY
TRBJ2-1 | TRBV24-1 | ATSDLRLAGNNEQF
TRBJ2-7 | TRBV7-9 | ASSSWRDRNYEQY
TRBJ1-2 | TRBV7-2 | ASSQVKYGYT
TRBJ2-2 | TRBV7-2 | ASSTRTSTGELF
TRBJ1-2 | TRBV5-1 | ASSLDGTGNANYGYT
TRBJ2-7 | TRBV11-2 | ASSLYQYPGGPNYEQY
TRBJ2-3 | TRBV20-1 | SARLTSTDTQY
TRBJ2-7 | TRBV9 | ASSVADSYEQY